This T cell receptor beta chain was found in a study of CD8 T cells in Susac syndrome. Those who served as multiple sclerosis controls were treatment-naive patients with stable or active relapsing-remitting disease. TEMRA cells were FACS-enriched, and CD8+ and CD4+ T cells were isolated negatively. CDR3 length: 12 residues. Trimming stripped 8 bases from V and 5 bases from J, with 10 bases between. Study-level points and caveats: Only a relatively small number of individuals were included in the TCR sequencing and HLA analysis.

Random hexamers served to reverse transcribe about 0.45 to 1 ug RNA. Amplification of TCR beta CDR3 spanned 54 Vbeta and 13 Jbeta via immunoSEQ multiplex PCR. TCRdb redid the calling of the immunoSEQ multiplex PCR reads with MiXCR, one entry per CDR3 protein. The top ten hold around 0.15% of the sample, which has some 160,000 distinct CDR3 sequences, roughly 96% seen once. Remarks on this clonotype: No antigen is known for it.

This receptor was obtained from a human donor with multiple sclerosis. The source material was CD8+ T cells from PBMCs. V gene TRBV12-3 or TRBV12-4 combines with J gene TRBJ2-4; TRBD1 might be the D (5 bases). CDR3 region: CASRSQENIQYF. The CDR3 DNA is TGTGCCAGCCGCTCACAGGAAAACATTCAGTACTTC.